This T cell receptor beta chain was found in a study of monozygotic twins with inflammatory bowel disease. After re-calling the 5' RACE reads, TCRdb lists one entry per CDR3 protein, DNA absent. This listing includes around 190,000 distinct CDR3 sequences. The sequence derives from a human donor with ulcerative colitis or Crohn's disease, or a healthy co-twin of an affected twin (not recorded which). The material sequenced was blood.

The CDR3 region is CASRFDREGYTF. The chain couples TRBV6-6 to TRBJ1-2; TCRdb designates TRBD1, a call that cannot be tested without DNA. The V gene's germline CDR1 is MNHNY and CDR2 SVGAGI (reference sequence). CDR3 size: 12 residues.